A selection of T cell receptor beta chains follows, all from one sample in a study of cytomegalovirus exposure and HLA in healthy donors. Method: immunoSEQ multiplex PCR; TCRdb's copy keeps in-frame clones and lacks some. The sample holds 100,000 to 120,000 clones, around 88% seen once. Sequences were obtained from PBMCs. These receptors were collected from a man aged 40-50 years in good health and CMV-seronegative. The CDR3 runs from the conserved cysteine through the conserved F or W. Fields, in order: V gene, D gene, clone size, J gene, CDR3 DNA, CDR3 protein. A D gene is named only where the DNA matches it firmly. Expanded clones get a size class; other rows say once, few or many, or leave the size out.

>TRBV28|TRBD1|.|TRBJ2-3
TGTGCCAGCAGTACCAGGACAGGTTCTCATACAGATACGCAGTATTTT
CASSTRTGSHTDTQYF
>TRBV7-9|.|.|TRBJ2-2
TGTGCCAGCAGCGGCGGCACAGGGTACACCGGGGAGCTGTTTTTT
CASSGGTGYTGELFF
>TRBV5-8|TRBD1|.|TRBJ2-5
TGTGCCAGCAGCTTGGGTGCTGCGGGACAGGGACAAGAGACCCAGTACTTC
CASSLGAAGQGQETQYF
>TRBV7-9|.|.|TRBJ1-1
TGTGCCAGCAGCGCGGGCGGGAACTTGAACACTGAAGCTTTCTTT
CASSAGGNLNTEAFF
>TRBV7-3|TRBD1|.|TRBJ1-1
TGTGCCAGCAGCTTCAGAGACAGGGGAGTAGCTTTCTTT
CASSFRDRGVAFF
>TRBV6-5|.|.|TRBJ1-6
TGTGCCAGCAGTTCCGCCGCGGGCGGGGGCAACTCACCCCTCCACTTT
CASSSAAGGGNSPLHF
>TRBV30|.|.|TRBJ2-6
TGTGCCTGGAGTGTCCTGAGTAGAGGGGCCAACGTCCTGACTTTC
CAWSVLSRGANVLTF
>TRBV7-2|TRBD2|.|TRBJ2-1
TGTGCCAGCAGCCTACGGGGGGGGACCTACAATGAGCAGTTCTTC
CASSLRGGTYNEQFF
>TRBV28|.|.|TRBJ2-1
TGTGCCAGCGTGGTAGCGGCGGAGAATGAGCAGTTCTTC
CASVVAAENEQFF
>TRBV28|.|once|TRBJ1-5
TGTGCCAGCGGGACTTATAGCAATCAGCCCCAGCATTTT
CASGTYSNQPQHF
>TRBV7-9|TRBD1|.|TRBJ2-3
TGTGCCAGCAGACCCAGGGGGCCCGGCACAGATACGCAGTATTTT
CASRPRGPGTDTQYF
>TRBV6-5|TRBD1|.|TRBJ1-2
TGTGCCAGCAGTTACTTGGGACAGCTGCACTATGGCTACACCTTC
CASSYLGQLHYGYTF
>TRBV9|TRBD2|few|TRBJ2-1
TGTGCCAGCAGCGTAGGTAGAGCGGGGGGTTACAATGAGCAGTTCTTC
CASSVGRAGGYNEQFF
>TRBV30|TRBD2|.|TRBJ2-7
TGTGCCTGGAGTGTCGGACTAGCGGGGGGCCAAAGGGAGCAGTACTTC
CAWSVGLAGGQREQYF
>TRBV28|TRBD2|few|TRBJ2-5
TGTGCCAGCAGTTCCCCCTGGGAGGGTTCAGAGACCCAGTACTTC
CASSSPWEGSETQYF
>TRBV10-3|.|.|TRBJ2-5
TGTGCCATCAGTGGAGGGGGTAAAGAGACCCAGTACTTC
CAISGGGKETQYF
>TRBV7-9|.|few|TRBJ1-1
TGTGCCAGCAGGAACAGGGCTGTGACCACTGAAGCTTTCTTT
CASRNRAVTTEAFF
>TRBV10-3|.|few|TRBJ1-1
TGTGCCATCAGTGACCGGACTGAAGCTTTCTTT
CAISDRTEAFF
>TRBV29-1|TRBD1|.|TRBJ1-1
TGCAGCGTCCGTCTACTGACAGGGATGAACACTGAAGCTTTCTTT
CSVRLLTGMNTEAFF
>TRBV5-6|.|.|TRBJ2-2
TGTGCCAGCAGCTTGGCCGTAGCCGGGGAGCTGTTTTTT
CASSLAVAGELFF
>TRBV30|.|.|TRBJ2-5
TGTGCCGGATCTTACAGGGTCGGCGAGACCCAGTACTTC
CAGSYRVGETQYF
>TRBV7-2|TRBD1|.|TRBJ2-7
TGTGCCAGCGGACAGGGGGTAATCTACGAGCAGTACTTC
CASGQGVIYEQYF
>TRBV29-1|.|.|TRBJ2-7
TGCAGCGTTGTAGTGTCCTACGAGCAGTACTTC
CSVVVSYEQYF
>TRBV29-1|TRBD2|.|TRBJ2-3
TGCAGCGTTGAGCGGGGGGCAGATACGCAGTATTTT
CSVERGADTQYF
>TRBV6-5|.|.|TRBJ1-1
TGTGCCAGCAGTTACCGGGGTATGAACACTGAAGCTTTCTTT
CASSYRGMNTEAFF
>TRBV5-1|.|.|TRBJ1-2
TGCGCCAGCTCAGCGGGACATTATGGCTACACCTTC
CASSAGHYGYTF
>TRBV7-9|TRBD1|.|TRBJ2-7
TGTGCCAGCAGCTTAGTGACAGGGCCATCTCCTTACGAGCAGTACTTC
CASSLVTGPSPYEQYF
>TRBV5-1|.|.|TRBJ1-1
TGCGCCAGCAGCTATGCGGGCACTGAAGCTTTCTTT
CASSYAGTEAFF
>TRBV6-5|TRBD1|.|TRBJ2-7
TGTGCCAGCAGCTTCGGACAGGGGGCACCCTACGAGCAGTACTTC
CASSFGQGAPYEQYF
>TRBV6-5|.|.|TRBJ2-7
TGTGCCAGCAGTTATCCAGGGTCAACCGAGCAGTACTTC
CASSYPGSTEQYF
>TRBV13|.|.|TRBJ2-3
TGTGCCAGCAGCATCCGTGAGGGCCGAAGCACAGATACGCAGTATTTT
CASSIREGRSTDTQYF
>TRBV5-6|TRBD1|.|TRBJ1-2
TGTGCCAGCAGTTTGGGACAGGTAGTCTATGGCTACACCTTC
CASSLGQVVYGYTF
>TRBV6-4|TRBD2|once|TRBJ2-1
TGTGCCAGCAGTGGACTAGCGGGGGGGCCCGTGGTGGAGCAGTTCTTC
CASSGLAGGPVVEQFF
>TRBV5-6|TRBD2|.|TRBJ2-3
TGTGCCAGCAGCTTGGGGTTAGCGGGGTATACGCAGTATTTT
CASSLGLAGYTQYF
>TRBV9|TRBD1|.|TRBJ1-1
TGTGCCAGCAGCGGAGGTACAGGGGGCTTCTCTGAAGCTTTCTTT
CASSGGTGGFSEAFF
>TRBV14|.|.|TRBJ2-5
TGTGCCAGTGGGAAAGCAGGGTCCTTATTACAGGAGACCCAGTACTTC
CASGKAGSLLQETQYF
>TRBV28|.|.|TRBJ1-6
TGTGCCAGCAGTCCCGACAACTCCTATAATTCACCCCTCCACTTT
CASSPDNSYNSPLHF
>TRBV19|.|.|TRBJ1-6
TGTGCCAGTAGTATCAAACAGAGCAATAATTCACCCCTCCACTTT
CASSIKQSNNSPLHF
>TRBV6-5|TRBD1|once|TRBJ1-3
TGTGCCAGCAGAGAGACAGGGGGCTCTGGAAACACCATATATTTT
CASRETGGSGNTIYF
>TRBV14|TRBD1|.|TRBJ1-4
TGTGCCAGCAGCCAACAGACAGGGCGCGAAAAACTGTTTTTT
CASSQQTGREKLFF
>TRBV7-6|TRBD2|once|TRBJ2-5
TGTGCCAGCAGCTTAATGACTAGCGGGGGTAGAGAGACCCAGTACTTC
CASSLMTSGGRETQYF
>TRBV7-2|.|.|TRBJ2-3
TGTGCCAGCAGCCCCCGGACTCAATTGCGGGATACGCAGTATTTT
CASSPRTQLRDTQYF
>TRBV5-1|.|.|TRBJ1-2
TGCGCCAGCAGCTTGGAAGGGGGTGGGGGCTACACCTTC
CASSLEGGGGYTF
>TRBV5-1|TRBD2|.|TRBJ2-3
TGCGCCAGCAGGACTAGCATTCCGGATACGCAGTATTTT
CASRTSIPDTQYF
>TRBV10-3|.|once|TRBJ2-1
TGTGCCATCAGTGAGGGGGCGTCCTACAATGAGCAGTTCTTC
CAISEGASYNEQFF
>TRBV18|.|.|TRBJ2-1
TGTGCCAGCTCGGGGACAACGAGGGATGAGCAGTTCTTC
CASSGTTRDEQFF
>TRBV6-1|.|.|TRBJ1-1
TGTGCCAGCAGTGAAGCCCCCGGGAGAAACACTGAAGCTTTCTTT
CASSEAPGRNTEAFF
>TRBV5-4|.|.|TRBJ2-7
TGTGCCAGCAGCTCGGGACTGACTTACGAGCAGTACTTC
CASSSGLTYEQYF
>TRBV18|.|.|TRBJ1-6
TGTGCCAGCTCACTCCGTGGGGGGATCAATTCACCCCTCCACTTT
CASSLRGGINSPLHF
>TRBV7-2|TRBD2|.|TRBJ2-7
TGTGCCAGCAGCCGGCGGGGGTCCTCCTACGAGCAGTACTTC
CASSRRGSSYEQYF
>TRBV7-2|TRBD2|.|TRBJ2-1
TGTGCCAGCAGCGGGACTAGCGGGGTCTATGAGCAGTTCTTC
CASSGTSGVYEQFF
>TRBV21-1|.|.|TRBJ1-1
TGTGCCAGCGGTCGGGCTTTCTTT
CASGRAFF
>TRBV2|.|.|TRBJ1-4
TGTGCCAGCAGCCCAAGGAGGGAAAATGAAAAACTGTTTTTT
CASSPRRENEKLFF
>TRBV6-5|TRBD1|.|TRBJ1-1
TGTGCCAGCAGTCGACCATTCACAGGGGACACTGAAGCTTTCTTT
CASSRPFTGDTEAFF
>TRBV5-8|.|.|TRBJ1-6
TGTGCCAGCAGCTTTGGCAGGGTGAAGTCACCCCTCCACTTT
CASSFGRVKSPLHF
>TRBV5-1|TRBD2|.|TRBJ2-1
TGCGCCAGCAGCCCCCCTGGCGGGGGGTACGATGAGCAGTTCTTC
CASSPPGGGYDEQFF
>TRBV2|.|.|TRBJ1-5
TGTGCCAGCAGTGTAGATAGCAATCAGCCCCAGCATTTT
CASSVDSNQPQHF